This is a list of T cell receptor beta chains from one sample in a study of T cell responses to AZD1222 COVID-19 vaccine. This table comes from immunoSEQ multiplex PCR, and its TCRdb copy is limited to in-frame clones, with some not included. This sample has fewer than 200,000 clones, with 92% found just once. The sequences come from peripheral blood, collected on day 0 of MenACWY control vaccination. The source is an adult in good health. Each CDR3 is given with its conserved first and last residue. The order of the fields is V gene, D gene, CDR3 length, J gene, clone size, CDR3 protein, CDR3 DNA. The D gene is left open where the match is weak. Only some rows state a clone size, as once, few, many or a class for expanded clones.

TRBV29-1	.	14	TRBJ2-1	.	CSVLSGASYNEQFF	TGCAGCGTCCTCTCGGGGGCCTCCTACAATGAGCAGTTCTTC
TRBV9	.	14	TRBJ2-2	.	CASHRSGNTGELFF	TGTGCCAGCCATAGGAGTGGGAACACCGGGGAGCTGTTTTTT
TRBV28	.	16	TRBJ2-6	.	CATRSTHLSGANVLTF	TGTGCCACTCGATCCACCCATTTATCTGGGGCCAACGTCCTGACTTTC
TRBV19	.	13	TRBJ1-1	.	CASISHLNTEAFF	TGTGCCAGTATAAGCCATTTGAACACTGAAGCTTTCTTT
TRBV29-1	.	10	TRBJ1-2	.	CSVDRYGYTF	TGCAGCGTGGACCGCTATGGCTACACCTTC
TRBV30	.	14	TRBJ1-4	.	CAWSLWSTNEKLFF	TGTGCCTGGAGTCTATGGTCAACTAATGAAAAACTGTTTTTT
TRBV2	.	14	TRBJ1-1	once	CASRTDRANTEAFF	TGTGCCAGCAGGACCGACAGAGCGAACACTGAAGCTTTCTTT
TRBV19	.	14	TRBJ1-4	.	CASSREATNEKLFF	TGTGCCAGTAGCAGGGAAGCAACTAATGAAAAACTGTTTTTT
TRBV4-1	.	13	TRBJ1-2	.	CASSQVADYGYTF	TGCGCCAGCAGCCAAGTAGCTGACTATGGCTACACCTTC
TRBV3-1/TRBV3-2	TRBD1	16	TRBJ2-7	.	CASSQDQGRGHGEQYF	TGTGCCAGCAGCCAAGATCAGGGCAGGGGGCATGGGGAGCAGTACTTC
TRBV19	.	13	TRBJ2-1	.	CASGPTGSDEQFF	TGTGCCAGTGGCCCGACAGGATCCGATGAGCAGTTCTTC
TRBV3-1/TRBV3-2	.	15	TRBJ1-2	once	CASSQQGYSGYGYTF	TGTGCCAGCAGCCAACAGGGGTATTCAGGCTATGGCTACACCTTC
TRBV3-1/TRBV3-2	.	12	TRBJ1-4	few	CASSHRGEKLFF	TGTGCCAGCAGCCACAGGGGTGAAAAACTGTTTTTT
TRBV10-3	TRBD2	12	TRBJ2-1	.	CAIEAGDNEQFF	TGTGCCATCGAGGCGGGGGACAATGAGCAGTTCTTC
TRBV25-1	.	13	TRBJ2-7	.	CASSAPTSVEQYF	TGTGCCAGCAGTGCCCCCACGTCGGTCGAGCAGTACTTC
TRBV30	.	15	TRBJ1-5	.	CAWSVSISGNQPQHF	TGTGCCTGGAGTGTATCGATATCCGGCAATCAGCCCCAGCATTTT
TRBV15	.	15	TRBJ1-1	.	CATSRDYGGSTEAFF	TGTGCCACCAGCAGAGATTATGGGGGTAGCACTGAAGCTTTCTTT
TRBV6-6	TRBD1	15	TRBJ2-7	once	CASSTPGQGAYEQYF	TGTGCCAGCAGTACTCCGGGACAGGGAGCCTACGAGCAGTACTTC
TRBV6-2/TRBV6-3	.	11	TRBJ1-4	.	CASSPHEKLFF	TGTGCCAGCAGTCCCCATGAAAAACTGTTTTTT
TRBV28	TRBD2	14	TRBJ2-3	few	CASRLARGADTQYF	TGTGCCAGCCGACTAGCCCGAGGCGCAGATACGCAGTATTTT
TRBV5-4	.	14	TRBJ2-5	once	CASSFSEGYGTQYF	TGTGCCAGCAGCTTCTCGGAGGGGTACGGGACCCAGTACTTC
TRBV6-5	.	11	TRBJ2-7	.	CASFSWDEQYF	TGTGCCAGCTTTTCTTGGGACGAGCAGTACTTC
TRBV7-2	TRBD1	14	TRBJ2-7	.	CASRRGQGAYEQYF	TGTGCCAGCAGGAGGGGGCAGGGGGCCTACGAGCAGTACTTC
TRBV5-6	.	14	TRBJ2-5	.	CASSLVGAGETQYF	TGTGCCAGCAGCTTGGTCGGGGCCGGGGAGACCCAGTACTTC
TRBV7-8	.	15	TRBJ1-6	.	CASSPQGQGRSPLHF	TGTGCCAGCAGCCCACAGGGCCAGGGTCGTTCACCCCTCCACTTT
TRBV30	.	13	TRBJ1-2	.	CAWSVGLNYGYTF	TGTGCCTGGAGTGTCGGCCTAAACTATGGCTACACCTTC
TRBV5-4	.	16	TRBJ2-6	.	CASSLLGASGANVLTF	TGTGCCAGCAGCTTGCTGGGGGCCTCTGGGGCCAACGTCCTGACTTTC
TRBV5-6	.	16	TRBJ1-1	.	CASSHTYTGRSGEAFF	TGTGCCAGCAGTCATACATACACCGGCCGAAGCGGTGAAGCTTTCTTT
TRBV10-2	.	13	TRBJ2-7	few	CASRNLGFHEQYF	TGCGCCAGCAGGAACTTAGGGTTCCACGAGCAGTACTTC
TRBV5-8	TRBD2	18	TRBJ2-5	.	CASSLEGTSASKKETQYF	TGTGCCAGCAGCTTGGAGGGGACTAGCGCGTCAAAAAAAGAGACCCAGTACTTC
TRBV12-3/TRBV12-4	.	13	TRBJ1-1	once	CASGSDGNTEAFF	TGTGCCAGCGGTTCTGACGGGAACACTGAAGCTTTCTTT
TRBV7-2	.	14	TRBJ2-3	.	CASSSSFATDTQYF	TGTGCCAGCAGCTCATCATTTGCCACAGATACGCAGTATTTT
TRBV7-3	TRBD2	15	TRBJ2-4	.	CASSLTSGKENIQYF	TGTGCCAGCAGCTTAACTAGCGGGAAAGAAAACATTCAGTACTTC
TRBV29-1	.	11	TRBJ1-2	.	CSVERGEGYTF	TGCAGCGTTGAGAGGGGCGAGGGCTACACCTTC
TRBV11-2	.	13	TRBJ1-5	.	CASSLEDRQPQHF	TGTGCCAGCAGCCTAGAGGACCGCCAGCCCCAGCATTTT
TRBV25-1	.	14	TRBJ2-7	.	CASSSPARGWEQYF	TGTGCCAGCAGCTCCCCCGCTAGGGGCTGGGAGCAGTACTTC
TRBV2	TRBD1	14	TRBJ1-1	.	CASSWDRASTEAFF	TGTGCCAGCAGCTGGGACAGGGCTTCCACTGAAGCTTTCTTT
TRBV27	TRBD1	15	TRBJ2-7	.	CASSAWDRGSYEQYF	TGTGCCAGCAGTGCATGGGACAGGGGGTCCTACGAGCAGTACTTC
TRBV15	.	14	TRBJ1-5	.	CATSRRRDGEAQHF	TGTGCCACCAGCAGGAGAAGAGATGGCGAAGCCCAGCATTTT
TRBV19	TRBD1	15	TRBJ1-6	once	CASSIPRGRESPLHF	TGTGCCAGTAGTATCCCTAGGGGGCGCGAATCACCCCTCCACTTT
TRBV25-1	TRBD2	14	TRBJ2-7	.	CASTRWGGEGEQYF	TGTGCCAGCACCCGCTGGGGGGGGGAGGGAGAGCAGTACTTC
TRBV28	.	12	TRBJ1-4	.	CASYGPNEKLFF	TGTGCCAGCTATGGCCCTAATGAAAAACTGTTTTTT
TRBV6-4	.	13	TRBJ1-5	.	CASSEGGNQPQHF	TGTGCCAGCAGCGAGGGGGGCAATCAGCCCCAGCATTTT